This T cell receptor (beta chain) was identified during a study of cytomegalovirus exposure and HLA in healthy donors. Germline CDR1 reads MNHEY; CDR2 reads SMNVEV (reference sequence). V lost 6 bases and J lost 4; bases outside the gene matches: 18. This CDR3 comprises 18 residues. The method was immunoSEQ multiplex PCR; TCRdb's version includes in-frame clones alone and lacks a portion of them. Of around 73,000 clones listed, roughly 90% were seen once; the top ten hold 3% to 4%. This clonotype originated in a woman aged 18-29 years in good health and CMV-seropositive. The chain uses TRBV27 and TRBJ1-1; TRBD1 aligns across 9 bases. The sample comprised PBMCs. As DNA, the CDR3 is TGTGCCAGCAGATTTTTCACCGGGACAGGGAGGTTAAGCACTGAAGCTTTCTTT. Protein sequence: CASRFFTGTGRLSTEAFF.